The 28 T cell receptor beta chains reported below all come from one sample, sequenced in a study of identical twins (dated by TCRdb to 2016 to 2017). The method behind the library was 5' RACE. The data were produced on an Illumina HiSeq 2000. TCRdb passed the public sequencing reads through fastp at Q25 and MiXCR, retaining productive beta sequences. Entries are consolidated by CDR3 protein sequence, retaining the most common genes and DNA. Across this sample there are some 1,700,000 distinct CDR3 sequences, with 32% seen only once. The ten largest clonotypes hold less than 0.35% of the sample. Sequenced sample: cord blood. Receptor source: a newborn girl in good health.

The V and J genes are TRBV7-9 and TRBJ1-2; D ambiguous. This CDR3 spans 12 amino acids. The germline V gene encodes CDR1 SEHNR and CDR2 FQNEAQ (reference sequence). With 3 bases removed from V and 8 bases from J, the gap between germline ends came to 10 bases. The CDR3 DNA sequence: TGTGCCAGCAGCTTGGCAGACCAGGGCTACACCTTC. It is translated as CASSLADQGYTF. Complete variable domain (other parts from reference TRBV7-9 and TRBJ1-2): DTGVSQNPRHKITKRGQNVTFRCDPISEHNRLYWYRQTLGQGPEFLTYFQNEAQLEKSRLLSDRFSAERPKGSFSTLEIQRTEQGDSAMYLCASSLADQGYTFGSGTRLTVV.

The genes are TRBV4-2 and TRBJ2-6, with D possibly TRBD1 on 6 matching bases. This CDR3 spans 17 amino acids. The V gene's germline CDR1 is LGHNA and CDR2 YNFKEQ. V was shortened by 5 bases and J by 0 bases, with 14 bases between the two germline ends. In DNA, the CDR3 is TGTGCCAGCAGCTCCCGGACAGATTCCTCTGGGGCCAACGTCCTGACTTTC. This encodes CASSSRTDSSGANVLTF.

This clonotype appeared a few times. The genes are TRBV20-1 and TRBJ2-7, with TRBD2 matching 10 bases. Germline V lookup: CDR1 DFQATT, CDR2 SNEGSKA (reference sequence). The V gene end was trimmed by 4 bases and the J gene end by 5 bases; junction bases not matched to a gene: 8. The CDR3 has 14 residues. The CDR3 coding sequence is TGCAGTGCTATGCTAGCGGGAGATATCCACGAGCAGTACTTC. Translating gives CSAMLAGDIHEQYF.

This clonotype has more than one count but fewer than ten. The chain links TRBV10-3 to TRBJ2-7, with TRBD2 matching 8 bases. The CDR3 extends over 14 amino acids. The V gene end was trimmed by 6 bases and the J gene end by 0 bases; junction bases not matched to a gene: 4. Germline V gene data show CDR1 as ENHRY and CDR2 as SYGVKD. This CDR3 reads CAIRSGGSSYEQYF. The DNA for the CDR3 is TGTGCCATCAGATCGGGGGGGTCCTCCTACGAGCAGTACTTC.

The chain combines TRBV10-3 with TRBJ2-7, with 8 bases matching TRBD1. The junction had 11 bases not matched to a gene; V was cut back by 5 bases and J by 5 bases. The CDR3 is 15 amino acids. The germline gives CDR1 ENHRY, CDR2 SYGVKD. The chain's CDR3 is CAISTNGQGEHEQYF. The CDR3 nucleotides are TGTGCCATCAGTACGAATGGACAGGGAGAACACGAGCAGTACTTC.

This clonotype came up once. A junction end diverges from the germline sequence, so it may reflect a read error. The rearrangement uses TRBV11-2 and TRBJ2-7, with D uncertain. TRBJ2-5 explains the end of the DNA better; the J call may be wrong. The CDR3 loop spans 12 amino acids. Germline CDR1 SGHAT, CDR2 FQNNGV. The CDR3 DNA sequence: TGTGCCTGCAGCTACAGTGAAGAGACCCAGTACTTC. The encoded protein is CACSYSEETQYF.

The V gene is TRBV27, the J gene TRBJ2-5; 8 bases are shared with TRBD1. The trim removed 6 bases at V and 11 bases at J, leaving 20 bases unmatched. The CDR3 spans 16 residues. The germline V gene encodes CDR1 MNHEY and CDR2 SMNVEV (reference sequence). CDR3 sequence reads: CASSVNRGASYNEQYF. CDR3 coding DNA: TGTGCCAGCAGCGTAAACAGGGGGGCATCCTACAATGAGCAGTACTTC.

This clonotype has only a few counts. V is TRBV28 and J is TRBJ2-7, with TRBD1 matching over 7 bases. The CDR3 totals 12 residues. V shed 11 bases, J shed 0 bases, and the junction held 4 bases outside the gene matches. Germline assignment: CDR1 MDHEN and CDR2 SYDVKM. As DNA, the CDR3 is TGTGCCTGTAGACAGGGCTCCTACGAGCAGTACTTC. The encoded protein is CACRQGSYEQYF.

This clonotype was seen only a few times. J is TRBJ2-7 and V is TRBV29-1; 10 nucleotides match TRBD1. The V gene's germline CDR1 is SQVTM and CDR2 ANQGSEA. The V and J ends lost 7 bases and 1 base, in that order; junction bases with no gene match: 4. This CDR3 has 13 amino acids. The CDR3 here is CSGQGQGSYEQYF. In DNA, the CDR3 is TGCAGCGGACAGGGACAGGGGTCCTACGAGCAGTACTTC.

This clonotype was picked up a small number of times. For the CDR3, the DNA is TGCAGTGCTAGAGATGTGGGAGAGGAGACCCAGTACTTC. This translates into CSARDVGEETQYF. The chain employs TRBV20-1 and TRBJ2-5; maybe TRBD2 (5 bases). From germline, CDR1 is DFQATT and CDR2 SNEGSKA (reference sequence). The CDR3 has 13 residues. Trimming pared 0 bases from V and 5 bases from J, leaving 10 bases between.

This clonotype was seen more than once but under ten times. The genes are TRBV5-1 and TRBJ2-5; 10 nucleotides match TRBD2. The end of the DNA fits TRBJ2-7 better, so the J call may be wrong. In germline, CDR1 is SGHRS, CDR2 YFSETQ. The CDR3 loop spans 14 amino acids. In DNA form, the CDR3 reads TGCGCCAGCCTAGCGGGGGTTCCCGACTACGAGCAGTACTTC. Residues: CASLAGVPDYEQYF.

The chain recombines TRBV25-1 with TRBJ1-2, with a tentative D call TRBD1 (5 bases). The CDR3 is 16 amino acids. Trimming stripped 5 bases from V and 3 bases from J, with 19 bases between. Germline V gene data show CDR1 as MGHDK and CDR2 as SYGVNS. The CDR3 reads CASSTRAGPTYYGYTF. For the CDR3, the DNA is TGTGCCAGCAGTACCAGGGCGGGGCCTACGTACTATGGCTACACCTTC.

This clonotype was recorded a few times. The V gene is TRBV15, the J gene TRBJ2-1; 12 nucleotides line up with TRBD2. V lost 0 bases to trimming and J lost 2 bases; unmatched junction nucleotides: 14. The length of the CDR3 is 21 residues. Germline V CDR1 and CDR2: LNHNV, YYDKDF (reference sequence). The CDR3, as DNA: TGTGCCACCAGCAGAGATCTAGGGGGACTAGCGGGCCCCCCCACCTACAATGAGCAGTTCTTC. This translates into CATSRDLGGLAGPPTYNEQFF.

This clonotype appeared a few times. J is TRBJ1-2 and V is TRBV12-3 or TRBV12-4; 8 positions match TRBD1. Trimming took 6 bases from V and 4 from J; bases not matched to a gene: 4. This CDR3 comprises 13 residues. The CDR3 DNA follows: TGTGCCAGCAGGCTACAGGGGGTCTATGGCTACACCTTC. Its translation: CASRLQGVYGYTF.

The V call is TRBV20-1, the J call TRBJ2-7; 9 nucleotides align to TRBD2. Germline V lookup: CDR1 DFQATT, CDR2 SNEGSKA (reference sequence). The CDR3 is made up of 15 amino acids. V shed 0 bases and J 5 bases; nucleotides not matched to a gene: 8. CDR3 DNA: TGCAGTGCTAGAGATTGGCGGGAGGGCCTTCACGAGCAGTACTTC. This gives the protein CSARDWREGLHEQYF.

This clonotype occurred many times. This chain uses TRBV12-3 or TRBV12-4 with TRBJ2-3; TRBD1 is a possible D gene (6 bases). The V gene lost 11 bases and the J gene lost 1 base, with 13 bases spanning the gap. The CDR3 covers 13 residues. The CDR3 is CASRRQGTDTQYF. CDR3 DNA: TGTGCCTCGAGGAGACAGGGCACAGATACGCAGTATTTT.

V is TRBV7-2 and J is TRBJ2-7; no reliable D call. The CDR3 contains 15 residues. The V end lost 2 bases, the J end lost 2 bases, and 13 bases lay between the germline ends. The germline gives CDR1 SGHTA, CDR2 FQGNSA. DNA for the CDR3: TGTGCCAGCAGCTTAAGCTGGCCTAACCCCTACGAGCAGTACTTC. It specifies CASSLSWPNPYEQYF.

The sample holds a few counts of this clonotype. This sequence joins TRBV6-6 and TRBJ1-5, with D hard to call. Germline V gene sequence: CDR1 MNHNY, CDR2 SVGAGI (reference sequence). V lost 6 bases and J lost 5, with 14 bases in between. The CDR3 is made up of 14 amino acids. The CDR3 DNA is TGTGCCAGCAGAAACTCGCCGATTTATCAGCCCCAGCATTTT. Residues: CASRNSPIYQPQHF.

The chain recombines TRBV2 with TRBJ2-5, with 9 bases fitting TRBD1. Germline V CDR1 and CDR2: SNHLY, FYNNEI. This CDR3 region has 19 residues. J lost 7 bases, V lost 4 bases, and 22 bases had no gene match. Here the CDR3 reads CASSVDVRGTGHVRGTQYF. DNA of the CDR3: TGTGCCAGCAGTGTCGACGTTCGGGGGACAGGGCACGTCAGGGGGACCCAGTACTTC.

The chain recombines TRBV6-1 with TRBJ2-7; TRBD2 aligns across 9 bases. V lost 6 bases, J lost 4 bases, and 4 bases stayed unmatched. Germline values: CDR1 MNHNS, CDR2 SASEGT. The CDR3 length is 13 residues. CDR3 nucleotide sequence: TGTGCCAGCAGACTACTAGCGGGTTACGAGCAGTACTTC. This translates into CASRLLAGYEQYF.

This clonotype has at least ten counts. The V gene is TRBV14, the J gene TRBJ2-7, with D possibly being TRBD1 (6 bases). V lost 3 bases and J 0 bases, leaving 9 bases between the germline ends. The CDR3 is 14 amino acids. From germline, CDR1 is SGHDN and CDR2 FVKESK. CDR3 in amino acids: CASSHRGFSYEQYF. CDR3 coding DNA: TGTGCCAGCAGCCACAGGGGCTTCTCCTACGAGCAGTACTTC.

The gene calls are TRBV6-1 and TRBJ2-2; 8 bases fit TRBD2. CDR1 MNHNS and CDR2 SASEGT come from the germline V gene. This CDR3 is 15 amino acids long. J was trimmed by 6 bases and V by 7 bases; bases with no gene match: 10. This CDR3 reads CASKIQGLGPGELFF. CDR3 DNA sequence: TGTGCCAGCAAAATCCAGGGACTAGGGCCCGGGGAGCTGTTTTTT.

The V and J genes are TRBV20-1 and TRBJ2-1; D remains unclear. The end of the DNA is better explained by TRBJ2-7, so the J call may be wrong. Germline lookup yields CDR1 DFQATT and CDR2 SNEGSKA (reference sequence). CDR3 length equals 14 residues. In DNA, the CDR3 is TGCAGTGCTAGAGGACTCAGCTCCTACAATGAGCAGTACTTC. This sequence encodes CSARGLSSYNEQYF.

This clonotype came up a few times. V gene TRBV5-1 combines with J gene TRBJ2-7, with 7 bases fitting TRBD1. Germline V gene sequence: CDR1 SGHRS, CDR2 YFSETQ. This CDR3 has 15 residues. With 0 bases clipped from V and 4 bases from J, the junction kept 7 bases outside the gene matches. For the CDR3, the DNA is TGCGCCAGCAGCTTGGTTCTACAGGGGCCATACGAGCAGTACTTC. This translates into CASSLVLQGPYEQYF.

This clonotype was recorded a few times. The V call is TRBV24-1, the J call TRBJ2-2, with a tentative D call TRBD2 (6 bases). The CDR3 consists of 19 residues. V was pared by 0 bases and J by 4 bases, with 20 bases between. From germline, CDR1 is KGHDR and CDR2 SFDVKD. The DNA for the CDR3 is TGTGCCACCAGTGATTTGCATATCGTCGGGGAAGCGGGCACCGGGGAGCTGTTTTTT. It codes for CATSDLHIVGEAGTGELFF.

The table lists this clonotype with a few counts. J is TRBJ2-3 and V is TRBV20-1; TRBD2 matches 10 bases. Germline values: CDR1 DFQATT, CDR2 SNEGSKA (reference sequence). V trimming: 6 bases; J trimming: 8 bases; junction bases outside the gene matches: 14. The CDR3 spans 15 residues. CDR3 coding DNA: TGCAGTGCCACTACCCTAGCGGGGGTGTTGGGTACGCAGTATTTT. Amino acids: CSATTLAGVLGTQYF.

This clonotype was seen more than once but under ten times. The rearrangement joins TRBV6-2 or TRBV6-3 to TRBJ1-5, with 8 bases lining up with TRBD1. The CDR3 has 15 residues. Germline V gene lookup returns CDR1 MNHEY and CDR2 SVGEGT. V trimming: 2 bases; J trimming: 6 bases; junction bases outside the gene matches: 6. The CDR3 bases are TGTGCCAGCAGTTACGCAGGACAGGGTCGTCAGCCCCAGCATTTT. The encoded protein is CASSYAGQGRQPQHF.

The chain carries TRBV28 and TRBJ1-2; D possibly corresponds to TRBD1 (6 bases). The V end was cut by 2 bases, the J end by 7 bases, with 11 bases between. The CDR3 has 13 residues. Germline-derived CDR1 and CDR2 are MDHEN and SYDVKM. The CDR3 coding sequence is TGTGCCAGCAGTTTAATGGGGGGCACTGGCTACACCTTC. Amino acid sequence: CASSLMGGTGYTF.